This T cell receptor beta chain was recorded in a study of shared clonotypes between healthy human individuals (dated by TCRdb to 2020 to 2021). Study-wide context: The cohort comprised a couple of women and three men aged 18 to 49 years. Between about 0.85 and 9.5 billion PBMCs per donor were obtained by leukapheresis. For each donor, three plates each were used for CD4 naive and CD4 memory, two plates were used for CD8 naive, and one plate was used for CD8 memory. The study deeply sequenced blood TCR repertoires of about five healthy adults to estimate repertoire size and the extent of clonotype sharing between individuals. To increase sequencing depth and limit assay-specific biases, TCR repertoire library preparation and sequencing were carried out by different laboratories using diverse techniques.

Findings and caveats that apply to the study as a whole: Even with the large sequencing depth, rarefaction of the sorted-subset datasets indicated that sequencing was incomplete. Only blood was sampled, and tissue TCR repertoires likely differ from those in blood. Based on pairwise subsampling, the degree of clonotype sharing among donors was expected to be affected by sequencing depth. Because the study included only a small number of donors, the genetic and exposure-history diversity represented was limited. Clonotypes shared by all four sorted-subset donors showed higher generation probabilities than non-shared clonotypes. Estimated clonotype richness was generally larger for naive than for memory subsets. Sharing across four donors was observed for 5% to 6.5% of naive CD4, 3% to 3.5% of naive CD8, roughly 2.4% of memory CD4, and around 0.44% of memory CD8 clonotypes.

As regards this clone: Its antigen has not been determined. Base qualities are not at hand, and no much larger clone is one base apart.

V loses 2 bases, J loses 7 bases, and the germline ends lie 14 bases apart. Taken from the germline V gene, the CDR1 and CDR2 loops are SGHVS and FQNEAQ. From the cysteine up to the phenylalanine, the CDR3 has a length of 15 residues. This entry keeps only the CDR3 DNA: 45 bases, framed from base 1. CD8 naive samples were obtained by positive selection for CCR7 among CD45RO-negative cells, yielding a CD45RA+CCR7+ population from which TemRA cells were excluded. The donors were healthy, HIV-negative adults with no recently reported acute infections or vaccinations. Only Caucasian adults living in Nashville, Tennessee, USA were represented among the donors. After blood collection by leukapheresis, PBMCs were isolated using Ficoll-Histopaque density gradient centrifugation and then cryopreserved in the vapor phase of liquid nitrogen. Analytical flow cytometry was used to check the purity and quantity of each magnetically sorted T cell population. From each sorted fraction, genomic DNA was isolated and quantified by UV absorbance on a Nanodrop 2000c.

Using the deep immunoSEQ assay, TCR CDR3 regions were amplified from genomic DNA by multiplex PCR. Extracted genomic DNA from each cell subset was spread evenly across all wells of several immunoSEQ 96-well plates, with each plate serving as a replicate. For sorted subsets, around 200 ng genomic DNA, equal to 25,000 to 35,000 T cell genomes, was loaded into each replicate PCR. The purified libraries were quantified using a Qubit 3.0 fluorometer, sized with a Bioanalyzer 2100, and then quantified again using the KAPA Library Quantification kit. A separate single-read 150-cycle Illumina NextSeq 550 flow cell was used to sequence each immunoSEQ 96-well plate. The source study handled its data this way. The immunoSEQ output contained only junctional sequences without quality scores, so filtering could not match that applied to full-length reads. To assign V/J genes and CDR3, sequences were annotated against IMGT germline references using PyIR, a Python wrapper for IgBLAST v1.9. Reads were filtered out if the reads had weak V/J assignments (E-value above 1e-6), no CDR3, stop codons, out-of-frame junctions, or ambiguous translated residues. V3J clonotypes were defined as sequences sharing an identical inferred V gene, J gene, and CDR3 amino acid sequence. Percentage overlap between repertoires was computed as shared unique clonotypes divided by the size of the smaller repertoire. Three approaches were used to assess repertoire richness: RTK rarefaction, the Chao1 estimator, and Recon v2.1 estimates of unobserved clonotypes. Generation probabilities were computed with OLGA for all TCRbeta clonotypes obtained by the gDNA method from a handful of donors. TCRdb holds this immuneACCESS table with in-frame rearrangements only. Some clones are missing; in checked studies, unresolved V genes explain under half, and the rest has no known cause. That table furnishes V, J and clone size, whereas the DNA furnished D and trimming. In all, the sample holds hundreds of thousands of clones, and roughly 96% of those were seen once. The top ten constitute 0.09% to 0.13% of the sample.

The source is a woman aged 25 to 39 in good health. The sequence joins TRBV7-8 to TRBJ2-2, with a weak D call of TRBD1 (6 bases match). Sequenced sample: naive CD8+ T cells sorted from blood. The cell subset or site label for this specimen denotes: CD45RA+CCR7+. The DNA sequence reads TGTGCCAGCAGCTTAATGGCAGGGGCTGGCGGGGAGCTGTTTTTT. This translates into CASSLMAGAGGELFF.